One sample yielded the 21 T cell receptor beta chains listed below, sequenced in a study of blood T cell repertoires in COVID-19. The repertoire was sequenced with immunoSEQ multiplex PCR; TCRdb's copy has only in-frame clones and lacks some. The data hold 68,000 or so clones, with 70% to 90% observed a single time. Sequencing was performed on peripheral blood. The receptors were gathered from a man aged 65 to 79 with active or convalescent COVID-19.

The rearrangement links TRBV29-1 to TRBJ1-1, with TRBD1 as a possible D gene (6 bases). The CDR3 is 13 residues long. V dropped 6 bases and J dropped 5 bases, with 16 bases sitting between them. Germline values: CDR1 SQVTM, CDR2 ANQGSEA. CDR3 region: CSVGTGYRTEAFF. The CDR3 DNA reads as TGCAGCGTGGGAACAGGGTATCGTACTGAAGCTTTCTTT. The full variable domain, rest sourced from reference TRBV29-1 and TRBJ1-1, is SAVISQKPSRDICQRGTSLTIQCQVDSQVTMMFWYRQQPGQSLTLIATANQGSEATYESGFVIDKFPISRPNLTFSTLTVSNMSPEDSSIYLCSVGTGYRTEAFFGQGTRLTVV.

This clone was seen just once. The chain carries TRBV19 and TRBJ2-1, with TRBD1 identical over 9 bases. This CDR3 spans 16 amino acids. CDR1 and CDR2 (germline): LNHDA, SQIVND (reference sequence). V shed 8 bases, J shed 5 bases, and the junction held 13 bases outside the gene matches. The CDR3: CASSYRGRSVDNEQFF. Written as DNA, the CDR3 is TGTGCCAGTTCGTACAGGGGGCGCAGCGTGGACAATGAGCAGTTCTTC.

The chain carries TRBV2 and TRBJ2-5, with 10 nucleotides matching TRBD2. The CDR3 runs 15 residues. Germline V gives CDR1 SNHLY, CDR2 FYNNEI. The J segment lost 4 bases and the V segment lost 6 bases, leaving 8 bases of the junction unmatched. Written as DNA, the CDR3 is TGTGCCAGCAGCCGGGGAGCGGGGGGGTCAGAGACCCAGTACTTC. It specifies CASSRGAGGSETQYF.

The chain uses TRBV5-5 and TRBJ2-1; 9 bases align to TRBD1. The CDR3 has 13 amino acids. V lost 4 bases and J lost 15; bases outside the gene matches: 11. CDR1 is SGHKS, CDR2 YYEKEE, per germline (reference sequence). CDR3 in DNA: TGTGCCAGCAGCCGTCTACAGGGGGCGCATGCGTTCTTC. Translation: CASSRLQGAHAFF.

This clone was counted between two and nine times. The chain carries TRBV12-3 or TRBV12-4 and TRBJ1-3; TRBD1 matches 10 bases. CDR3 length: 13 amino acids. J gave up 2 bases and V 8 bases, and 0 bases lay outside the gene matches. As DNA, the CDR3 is TGTGCCAGCGGGACAGGGGCTGGAAACACCATATATTTT. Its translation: CASGTGAGNTIYF.

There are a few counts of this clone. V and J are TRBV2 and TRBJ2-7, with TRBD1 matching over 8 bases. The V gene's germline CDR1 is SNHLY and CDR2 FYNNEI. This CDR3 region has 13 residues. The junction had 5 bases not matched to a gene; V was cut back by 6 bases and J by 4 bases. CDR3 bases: TGTGCCAGCAGGATGACAGGGGCGTACGAGCAGTACTTC. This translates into CASRMTGAYEQYF.

As DNA, the CDR3 is TGTGCCAGCAGTGAACAGGTCAATCAGCCCCAGCATTTT. It yields the protein CASSEQVNQPQHF. This rearrangement joins TRBV6-1 to TRBJ1-5; no reliable D call. V lost 2 bases and J lost 3, with 5 bases in between. CDR3 length: 13 residues. CDR1 is MNHNS, CDR2 SASEGT, per germline.

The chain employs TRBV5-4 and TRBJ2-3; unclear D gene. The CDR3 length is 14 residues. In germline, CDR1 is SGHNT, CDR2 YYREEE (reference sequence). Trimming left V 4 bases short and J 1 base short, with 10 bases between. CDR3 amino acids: CASSNSFRTDTQYF. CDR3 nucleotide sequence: TGTGCCAGCAGCAATAGCTTTCGCACAGATACGCAGTATTTT. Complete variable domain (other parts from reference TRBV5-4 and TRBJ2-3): ETGVTQSPTHLIKTRGQQVTLRCSSQSGHNTVSWYQQALGQGPQFIFQYYREEENGRGNFPPRFSGLQFPNYSSELNVNALELDDSALYLCASSNSFRTDTQYFGPGTRLTVL.

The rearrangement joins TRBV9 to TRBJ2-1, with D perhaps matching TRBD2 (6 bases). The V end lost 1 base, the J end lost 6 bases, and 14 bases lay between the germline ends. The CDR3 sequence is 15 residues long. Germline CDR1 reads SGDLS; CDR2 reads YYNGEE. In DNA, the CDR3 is TGTGCCAGCAGCGTAAACGAATTCGGGGGCAATGAGCAGTTCTTC. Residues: CASSVNEFGGNEQFF.

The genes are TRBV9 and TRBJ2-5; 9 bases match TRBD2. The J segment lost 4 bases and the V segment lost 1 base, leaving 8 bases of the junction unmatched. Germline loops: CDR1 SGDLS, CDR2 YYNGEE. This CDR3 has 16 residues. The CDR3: CASSVLGGGATETQYF. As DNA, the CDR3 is TGTGCCAGCAGCGTATTAGGCGGGGGGGCCACAGAGACCCAGTACTTC.

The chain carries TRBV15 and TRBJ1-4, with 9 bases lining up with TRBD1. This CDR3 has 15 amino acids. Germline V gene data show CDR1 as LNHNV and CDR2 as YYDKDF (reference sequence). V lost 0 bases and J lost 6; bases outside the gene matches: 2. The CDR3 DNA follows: TGTGCCACCAGCAGAGATTACAGGGGGCATGAAAAACTGTTTTTT. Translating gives CATSRDYRGHEKLFF. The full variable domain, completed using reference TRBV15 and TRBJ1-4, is DAMVIQNPRYQVTQFGKPVTLSCSQTLNHNVMYWYQQKSSQAPKLLFHYYDKDFNNEADTPDNFQSRRPNTSFCFLDIRSPGLGDTAMYLCATSRDYRGHEKLFFGSGTQLSVL.

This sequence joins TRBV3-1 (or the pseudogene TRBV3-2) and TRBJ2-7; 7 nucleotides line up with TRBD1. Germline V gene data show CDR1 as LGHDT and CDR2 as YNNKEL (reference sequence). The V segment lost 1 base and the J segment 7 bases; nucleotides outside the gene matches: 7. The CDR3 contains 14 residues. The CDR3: CASSQVHRGGEQYF. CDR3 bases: TGTGCCAGCAGCCAAGTTCACAGGGGCGGGGAGCAGTACTTC.

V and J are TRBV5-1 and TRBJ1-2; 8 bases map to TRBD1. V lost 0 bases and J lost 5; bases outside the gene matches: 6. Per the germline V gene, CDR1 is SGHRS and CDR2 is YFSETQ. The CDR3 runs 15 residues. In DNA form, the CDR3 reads TGCGCCAGCAGCTTGGAAGGCAGGGGGCCGTATGGCTACACCTTC. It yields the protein CASSLEGRGPYGYTF.

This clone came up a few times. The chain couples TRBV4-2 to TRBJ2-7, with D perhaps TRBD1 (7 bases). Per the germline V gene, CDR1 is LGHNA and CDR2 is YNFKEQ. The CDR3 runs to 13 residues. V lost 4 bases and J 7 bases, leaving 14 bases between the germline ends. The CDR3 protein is CASSRDRAGEQYF. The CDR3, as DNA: TGTGCCAGCAGCCGAGACAGGGCGGGGGAGCAGTACTTC.

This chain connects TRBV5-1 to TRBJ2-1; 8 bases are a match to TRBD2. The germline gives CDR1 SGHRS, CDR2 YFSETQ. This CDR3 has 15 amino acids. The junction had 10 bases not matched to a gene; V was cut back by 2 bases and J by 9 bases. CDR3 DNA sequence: TGCGCCAGCAGCTTTCAAACTAGCGGACAGAGTGAGCAGTTCTTC. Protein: CASSFQTSGQSEQFF.

Here the CDR3 DNA reads TGCGCCAGCGGACAGGGGGCCACCTACAATGAGCAGTTCTTC. Amino acid sequence: CASGQGATYNEQFF. The V gene is TRBV10-1, the J gene TRBJ2-1, with 11 bases fitting TRBD1. The germline V gene encodes CDR1 WNHNN and CDR2 SYGVQD (reference sequence). The CDR3 runs to 14 residues. V gave up 8 bases and J gave up 2 bases; unmatched junction bases: 2.

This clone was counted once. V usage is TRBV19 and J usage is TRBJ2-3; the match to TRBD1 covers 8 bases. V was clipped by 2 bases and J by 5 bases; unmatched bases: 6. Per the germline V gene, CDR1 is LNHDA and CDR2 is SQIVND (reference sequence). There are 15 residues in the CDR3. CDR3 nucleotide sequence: TGTGCCAGTAGTATATTAGGACAGGGAAAAGATACGCAGTATTTT. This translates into CASSILGQGKDTQYF.

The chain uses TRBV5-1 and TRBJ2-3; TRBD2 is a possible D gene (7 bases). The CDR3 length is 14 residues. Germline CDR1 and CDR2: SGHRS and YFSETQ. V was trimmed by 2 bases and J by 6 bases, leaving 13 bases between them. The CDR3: CASSLWGGSDTQYF. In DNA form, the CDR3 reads TGCGCCAGCAGCTTATGGGGGGGCTCGGATACGCAGTATTTT.

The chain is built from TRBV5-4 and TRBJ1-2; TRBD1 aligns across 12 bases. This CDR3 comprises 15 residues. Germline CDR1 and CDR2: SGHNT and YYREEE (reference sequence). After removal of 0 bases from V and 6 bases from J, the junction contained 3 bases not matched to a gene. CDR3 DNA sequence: TGTGCCAGCAGCTTGGGGGACAGGGGGCAGGATGGCTACACCTTC. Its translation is CASSLGDRGQDGYTF.

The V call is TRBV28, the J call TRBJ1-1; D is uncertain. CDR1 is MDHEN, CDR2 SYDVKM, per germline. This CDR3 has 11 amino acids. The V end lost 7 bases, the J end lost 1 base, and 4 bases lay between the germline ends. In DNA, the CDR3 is TGTGCCAGCACCTCGAACACTGAAGCTTTCTTT. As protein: CASTSNTEAFF.

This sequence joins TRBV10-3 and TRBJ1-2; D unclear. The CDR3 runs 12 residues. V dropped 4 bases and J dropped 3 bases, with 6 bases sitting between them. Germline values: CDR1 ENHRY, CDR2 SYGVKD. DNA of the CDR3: TGTGCCATCAGTGCCGGGGACTATGGCTACACCTTC. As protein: CAISAGDYGYTF.